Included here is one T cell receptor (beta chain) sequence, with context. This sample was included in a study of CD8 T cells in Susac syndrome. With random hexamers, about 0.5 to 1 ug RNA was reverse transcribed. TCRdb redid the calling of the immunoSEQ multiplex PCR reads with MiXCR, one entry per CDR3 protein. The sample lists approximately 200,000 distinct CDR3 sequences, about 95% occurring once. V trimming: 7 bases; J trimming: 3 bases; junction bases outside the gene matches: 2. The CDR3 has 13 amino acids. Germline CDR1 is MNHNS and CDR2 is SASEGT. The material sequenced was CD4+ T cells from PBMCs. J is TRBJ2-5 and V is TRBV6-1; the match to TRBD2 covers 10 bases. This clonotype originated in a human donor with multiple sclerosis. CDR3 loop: CASTLAGEETQYF. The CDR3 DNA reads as TGTGCCAGCACTCTAGCGGGGGAAGAGACCCAGTACTTC.